This entry is about one TCR beta chain. TCRdb recomputed calls from the RT-PCR reads with MiXCR, one row per CDR3 protein. The table has more than 150,000 distinct CDR3 sequences, more than 20% seen once. The sample comes from a study of patients and donors after allogeneic stem cell transplantation. Trimming stripped 6 bases from V and 6 bases from J, with 19 bases between. This CDR3 has 14 amino acids. The germline gives CDR1 DFQATT, CDR2 SNEGSKA (reference sequence). Sample: blood, either unsorted or a sorted T cell fraction (not recorded which). The receptor was isolated from a human donor who was either an allogeneic HSCT recipient or a stem cell or donor lymphocyte infusion donor (not recorded which). It is not recorded whose cells these are; they may come from a transplant donor. J is TRBJ2-3 and V is TRBV20-1; maybe TRBD1 (5 bases). CDR3 amino acids: CSARLGKGHDTQYF. The CDR3 coding sequence is TGCAGTGCCCGATTGGGAAAGGGGCATGATACGCAGTATTTT.